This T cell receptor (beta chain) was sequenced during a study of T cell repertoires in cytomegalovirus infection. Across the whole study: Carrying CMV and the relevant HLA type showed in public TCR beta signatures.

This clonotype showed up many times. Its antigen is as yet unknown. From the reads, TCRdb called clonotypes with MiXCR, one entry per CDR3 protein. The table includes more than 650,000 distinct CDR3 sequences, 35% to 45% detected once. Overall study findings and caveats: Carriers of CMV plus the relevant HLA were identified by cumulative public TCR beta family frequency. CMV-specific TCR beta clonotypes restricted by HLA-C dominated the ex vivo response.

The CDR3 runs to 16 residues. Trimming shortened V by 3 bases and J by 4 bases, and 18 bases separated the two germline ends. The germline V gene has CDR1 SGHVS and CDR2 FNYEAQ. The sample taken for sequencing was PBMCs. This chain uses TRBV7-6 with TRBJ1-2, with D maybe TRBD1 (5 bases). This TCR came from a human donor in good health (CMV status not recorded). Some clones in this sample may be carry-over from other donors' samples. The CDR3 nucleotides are TGTGCCAGCAGCTTCGACCGGGGCAGGAACTCCTATGGCTACACCTTC. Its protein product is CASSFDRGRNSYGYTF.